Detailed here is one T cell receptor beta chain. Its antigen specificity is not known. Base qualities are not at hand, and no much larger clone is one base apart. Cut back by 1 base and 3 bases, the V and J ends lie 7 bases apart. The CDR3 has 14 amino acids, counting the end cysteine and phenylalanine. Of all the DNA, just the CDR3 is kept, 42 bases in frame from base 1. Looking up the germline V gene (reference sequence) yields CDR1 SEHNR and CDR2 FQNEAQ. Using the deep immunoSEQ assay, TCR CDR3 regions were amplified from genomic DNA by multiplex PCR. For each cell subset, the extracted genomic DNA was distributed evenly across all wells of several immunoSEQ 96-well plates, and each plate served as one replicate. For sorted subsets, around 0.2 ug of genomic DNA, equivalent to roughly 30,000 T cell genomes, went into each replicate PCR. The purified libraries were quantified using a Qubit 3.0 fluorometer, sized with a Bioanalyzer 2100, and then quantified again using the KAPA Library Quantification kit. Every immunoSEQ 96-well plate was sequenced on a separate single-read 150-cycle Illumina NextSeq 550 flow cell. The paper's processing steps were these. Because only junctional sequences without quality scores were contained in the immunoSEQ output, filtering matching that applied to full-length reads could not be performed. To assign V/J genes and CDR3, sequences were annotated using PyIR, a Python wrapper for IgBLAST v1.9, with IMGT germline references. Reads were removed for weak V/J assignments (E-value above 1e-6), missing CDR3, stop codons, out-of-frame junctions, or ambiguous translated residues. V3J clonotypes were defined as sequences sharing an identical inferred V gene, J gene, and CDR3 amino acid sequence. To compute the percentage overlap between repertoires, the number of shared unique clonotypes was divided by the size of the smaller repertoire. Repertoire richness was assessed with RTK rarefaction, the Chao1 estimator, and Recon v2.1 estimates of unobserved clonotypes. Generation probabilities for all TCRbeta clonotypes obtained by the gDNA method from a handful of donors were computed using OLGA. TCRdb stores this immuneACCESS table with in-frame sequences only. Part of the clones is absent; in the studies checked, under half of the shortfall reflects unresolved V genes, and no reason is known for the rest. D and trimming come from the DNA, and the V and J calls and clone size come from that table. A total of a few million clones appear in this sample, around 93% of them only once. The ten largest clones add up to about 1.7% of the sample.

This record comes from a study of shared clonotypes between healthy human individuals (TCRdb year 2020). Context from the whole study: A couple of women and a few men aged 18 to 49 years were included in the cohort. For each donor, CD4 naive and CD4 memory were each given three plates, CD8 naive was given two plates, and CD8 memory was given one plate. Different laboratories and diverse techniques were used to prepare libraries and sequence TCR repertoires, to increase sequencing depth and limit assay-specific biases. Leukapheresis yielded between about 0.8 and 9.5 billion PBMCs per donor. To estimate repertoire size and how much clonotype sharing occurs between individuals, the study deeply sequenced the blood TCR repertoires of five healthy adults. Results and caveats for the whole study, not just this receptor: Based on pairwise subsampling, the degree of clonotype sharing among donors was expected to be affected by sequencing depth. Sampling was limited to blood, and TCR repertoires in tissue likely differ from TCR repertoires in blood. When a handful of donors were compared, the shared fraction of clonotypes was about 5.4% for naive CD4, approximately 3.3% for naive CD8, 2% to 2.5% for memory CD4, and around 0.37% for memory CD8. Because the study included a small number of donors, the genetic and exposure-history diversity represented was limited. Higher generation probabilities were observed for clonotypes shared by all four sorted-subset donors than for non-shared clonotypes. Incomplete sequencing was indicated by rarefaction of sorted-subset datasets, despite the large sequencing depth. Naive subsets generally had larger estimated clonotype richness than memory subsets did.

CD8 naive samples were CD45RO-negative cells positively selected for CCR7, giving a CD45RA+CCR7+ population that excluded TemRA cells. Donors were healthy HIV-negative adults with no recently reported acute infections or vaccinations. Every donor was a Caucasian adult living in Nashville, Tennessee, USA. Blood was obtained by leukapheresis, after which PBMCs were separated by Ficoll-Histopaque density gradient centrifugation and cryopreserved in liquid nitrogen vapor phase. Analytical flow cytometry was used to check the purity and quantity of every magnetically sorted T cell population. From each sorted fraction, genomic DNA was isolated and quantified by UV absorbance on a Nanodrop 2000c.

Rearrangement joined TRBV7-9 to TRBJ2-4; TRBD2 is perhaps the D gene, given 6 matching bases. This receptor was obtained from a man aged 18 to 30 in good health. Some clones in this sample may be carry-over from other donors' samples. Source material: naive CD8+ T cells from PBMCs. The cell subset or site label on this specimen signifies: CD45RA+CCR7+. Read as DNA, the sequence is TGTGCCAGCAGCTTAGGGGGGGTCAAAAACATTCAGTACTTC. This sequence encodes CASSLGGVKNIQYF.